This entry lists 8 T cell receptor beta chains sequenced from one sample in a study of breast tumors, draining lymph nodes, adjacent tissues. Samples came from axillary lymph nodes draining the breast cancer. TCRdb re-analysed the multiplex PCR reads in MiXCR, keeping a single row per CDR3 protein. The sample shows 150,000 or so distinct CDR3 sequences, about 33% of them seen only once. The sequenced material came from axillary lymph node tissue. The source is a female donor with breast cancer. Some clones in this sample may be carry-over from other donors' samples.

This clonotype was observed at least ten times. This chain links TRBV2 with TRBJ1-1; 8 bases are shared with TRBD1. The CDR3 has 13 amino acids. Per the germline V gene, CDR1 is SNHLY and CDR2 is FYNNEI. V trimming: 6 bases; J trimming: 7 bases; junction bases outside the gene matches: 7. CDR3: CASRVDRVYEAFF. The CDR3 bases are TGTGCCAGCAGGGTGGACAGGGTTTATGAAGCTTTCTTT.

Notes on this clonotype: Compared with germline, one end of the junction differs, possibly owing to a read error. The J gene is TRBJ1-2, the V gene TRBV29-1; TRBD1 is a possible D gene (6 bases). The germline CDR1 and CDR2 sequences are SQVTM and ANQGSEA. CDR3 length: 12 residues. Written as DNA, the CDR3 is TGCAGCGTTGAAGCAAGACAGGCGGGCTACGCCTTC. It encodes CSVEARQAGYAF.

This clonotype is a singleton in its sample. This chain uses TRBV7-9 with TRBJ2-3; tentatively, D is TRBD2 (7 bases). The CDR3 totals 15 residues. The V end was cut by 1 base, the J end by 1 base, with 9 bases between. In germline, CDR1 is SEHNR, CDR2 FQNEAQ (reference sequence). The CDR3 DNA reads TGTGCCAGCAGCTTAGGGGGGGGCCGCACAGATACGCAGTATTTT. Its translation: CASSLGGGRTDTQYF.

This clonotype was seen ten or more times. This rearrangement joins TRBV4-3 to TRBJ2-7; maybe TRBD2 (7 bases). The germline gives CDR1 LGHNA, CDR2 YSLEER. Deletions cut 4 bases from V and 1 base from J, with 20 bases between. The CDR3 covers 17 residues. Here the CDR3 DNA reads TGCGCCAGCAGCCCAGACCCAAGCGGGACACTGTCCTACGAGCAGTACTTC. Translating gives CASSPDPSGTLSYEQYF.

This clonotype appeared many times. The chain carries TRBV19 and TRBJ2-1, with D perhaps TRBD1 or TRBD2 (6 bases each). Germline V gives CDR1 LNHDA, CDR2 SQIVND (reference sequence). The CDR3 contains 14 residues. V gave up 2 bases and J gave up 8 bases, with 13 bases separating them. CDR3 sequence: CASSISARGDEQFF. The DNA of the CDR3 is TGTGCCAGTAGTATATCGGCGAGGGGGGATGAGCAGTTCTTC.

The genes are TRBV25-1 and TRBJ1-1; the D gene is possibly TRBD1 (5 bases). Germline V gives CDR1 MGHDK, CDR2 SYGVNS. The CDR3 is made up of 11 amino acids. Trimming took 8 bases from V and 8 from J, leaving 12 bases between them. CDR3 amino acids: CASGRGVEAFF. In DNA form, the CDR3 reads TGTGCCAGCGGTCGAGGGGTCGAAGCTTTCTTT.

To note about this clonotype: This could be a read error, since a much larger clone is one nucleotide away. This chain uses TRBV7-2 with TRBJ2-3, with D maybe TRBD1 (6 bases). Between the trimmed V and J ends, which lost 5 bases and 7 bases, there was a span of 28 bases. The CDR3 extends over 18 amino acids. Germline lookup yields CDR1 SGHTA and CDR2 FQGNSA. CDR3 protein: CASSRVGVGGSVLHTQYF. The CDR3 DNA is TGTGCCAGCAGCCGCGTCGGGGTTGGGGGCTCGGTTTTACATACGCAGTATTTT.

V gene TRBV29-1 combines with J gene TRBJ1-1, with D uncertain. From germline, CDR1 is SQVTM and CDR2 ANQGSEA. The CDR3 loop spans 12 amino acids. Trimming removed 6 bases at V and 1 base at J, with 9 bases between. The CDR3 here is CSVGEPNTEAFF. CDR3 coding DNA: TGCAGCGTGGGTGAACCGAACACTGAAGCTTTCTTT.